The TCR beta chain described here comes from a study of read filtering for tumor transcriptome and immune sequencing. Across the study: The cohort had some 16 men and 14 women aged about 45 to 80, mean about 68 years. After DNase treatment, RNA was made into whole-transcriptome libraries.

This library used approximately 390 ng RNA and molecular barcoded adaptors spanning alpha/delta and beta/gamma chains. TCRdb reanalysed the reads using MiXCR and keeps one entry per CDR3 protein. The table records a few hundred distinct CDR3 sequences, more than 70% of them present only once. V shed 6 bases and J shed 1 base, with 14 bases lying between them. The CDR3 consists of 15 residues. Germline V gene lookup returns CDR1 MNHEY and CDR2 SVGAGI. Turning to this clonotype: Antigen specificity is unknown.

General study results and limits: Without single-read clonotypes, shared clonotype proportions correlated more between IR-seq and RNA-seq.

The sequenced sample consisted of a population of CD138-negative cells sorted from bone marrow. The chain is built from TRBV6-5 and TRBJ2-3; maybe TRBD1 (6 bases). This TCR came from a donor aged 40 or over with multiple myeloma. This table probably holds off-target reads from a library built for another chain. The CDR3 sequence is CASRNTGYRTDTQYF. The CDR3 DNA reads as TGTGCCAGCAGAAATACAGGGTATCGCACAGATACGCAGTATTTT.